This T cell receptor (beta chain) was sequenced in a study of shared clonotypes between healthy human individuals (dated by TCRdb to the early 2020s). Regarding the complete study: A couple of women and a few men aged 18 to 49 years were included in the cohort. Leukapheresis yielded between about 0.85 and 9.5 billion PBMCs per donor. To increase sequencing depth and limit assay-specific biases, different laboratories used diverse techniques to prepare libraries and sequence TCR repertoires. Per donor, three plates each were used for CD4 naive and CD4 memory, two for CD8 naive, and one for CD8 memory. To estimate repertoire size and how much clonotype sharing occurs between individuals, the study deeply sequenced the blood TCR repertoires of roughly 5 healthy adults. Study-wide conclusions, independent of this receptor: Pairwise subsampling led to the expectation that sequencing depth would affect the degree of clonotype sharing among donors. The genetic and exposure-history diversity represented was limited by the small number of donors. Rarefaction of sorted-subset datasets indicated incomplete sequencing despite the large sequencing depth. Compared with non-shared clonotypes, the clonotypes found in all four sorted-subset donors had higher generation probabilities. About 5% of naive CD4, around 3.6% of naive CD8, around 2.3% of memory CD4, and about 0.4% of memory CD8 clonotypes were shared across several donors. Sampling was restricted to blood, and TCR repertoires in tissue are likely to differ from TCR repertoires in blood. Naive subsets generally had larger estimated clonotype richness than memory subsets.

CDR1 and CDR2, looked up from the germline V gene (reference sequence), are MNHEY and SMNVEV. From its cysteine to its phenylalanine, the CDR3 spans 14 amino acids. The retained sequence is limited to the CDR3, 42 bases, with the frame set at the first base. Ends trimmed: V by 6 bases, J by 2 bases; bases unmatched to a gene: 7. Remarks on this clone: Its specific antigen is unknown. No per-base quality is available; no much larger clone lies one base away.

Using the deep immunoSEQ assay, TCR CDR3 regions were amplified from genomic DNA by multiplex PCR. Extracted genomic DNA from each cell subset was spread evenly across all wells of several immunoSEQ 96-well plates, with each plate serving as a replicate. For sorted subsets, each replicate PCR was loaded with 200 ng genomic DNA, equivalent to about 30,000 T cell genomes. Purified libraries were measured with a Qubit 3.0 fluorometer, size-checked on a Bioanalyzer 2100, and measured again with the KAPA Library Quantification kit. Every immunoSEQ 96-well plate was sequenced on a dedicated single-read 150-cycle Illumina NextSeq 550 flow cell. Regarding the original processing steps: Because the immunoSEQ output included only junctional sequences and no quality scores, the filtering could not be the same as the filtering used for full-length reads. Sequences were annotated with PyIR, a Python wrapper for IgBLAST v1.9, and V/J genes and CDR3 were assigned using IMGT germline references. Any read was removed if the V/J assignment was weak (E-value above 1e-6), the CDR3 was missing, or the read contained stop codons, out-of-frame junctions, or ambiguous translated residues. V3J clonotypes were defined as sequences sharing the same inferred V gene, J gene, and CDR3 amino acid sequence. The percentage overlap between two repertoires was calculated by dividing the number of shared unique clonotypes by the size of the smaller repertoire. Three approaches were used to assess repertoire richness: RTK rarefaction, the Chao1 estimator, and Recon v2.1 estimates of unobserved clonotypes. Generation probabilities were computed with OLGA for all TCRbeta clonotypes obtained by the gDNA method from several donors. The clones in this table, taken by TCRdb from immuneACCESS, are in-frame only. Not every clone is retained; where verified, under half of the shortfall comes from an unresolved V gene, and the cause of the rest is unknown. That table furnishes V, J and clone size, whereas the DNA furnished D and trimming. This sample holds about 2.2 million clones; just over 90% were observed only once. The ten largest clones represent about 1.7% of the sample.

CD8 naive samples were CD45RO-negative cells positively selected for CCR7, giving a CD45RA+CCR7+ population that excluded TemRA cells. The donors were healthy, HIV-negative adults who had no recently reported acute infections or vaccinations. Only Caucasian adults living in Nashville, Tennessee, USA were represented among the donors. After blood collection by leukapheresis, PBMCs were isolated using Ficoll-Histopaque density gradient centrifugation and then cryopreserved in the vapor phase of liquid nitrogen. Analytical flow cytometry was used to check the purity and quantity of each magnetically sorted T cell population. Genomic DNA was isolated from each sorted fraction and quantified by UV absorbance on a Nanodrop 2000c.

Here the chain combines TRBV27 and TRBJ2-7, with 7 bases in between that match TRBD1. The sample was naive CD8+ T cells from PBMCs. Taken with the paper, the label for cell subset or site translates to: CD45RA+CCR7+. This TCR was recovered from a man between 18 and 35 years old in good health. Some clones in this sample may be carry-over from other donors' samples. DNA sequence: TGTGCCAGCAGCCGAATCGACAGGGCCTACGAGCAGTACTTC. It translates to CASSRIDRAYEQYF.